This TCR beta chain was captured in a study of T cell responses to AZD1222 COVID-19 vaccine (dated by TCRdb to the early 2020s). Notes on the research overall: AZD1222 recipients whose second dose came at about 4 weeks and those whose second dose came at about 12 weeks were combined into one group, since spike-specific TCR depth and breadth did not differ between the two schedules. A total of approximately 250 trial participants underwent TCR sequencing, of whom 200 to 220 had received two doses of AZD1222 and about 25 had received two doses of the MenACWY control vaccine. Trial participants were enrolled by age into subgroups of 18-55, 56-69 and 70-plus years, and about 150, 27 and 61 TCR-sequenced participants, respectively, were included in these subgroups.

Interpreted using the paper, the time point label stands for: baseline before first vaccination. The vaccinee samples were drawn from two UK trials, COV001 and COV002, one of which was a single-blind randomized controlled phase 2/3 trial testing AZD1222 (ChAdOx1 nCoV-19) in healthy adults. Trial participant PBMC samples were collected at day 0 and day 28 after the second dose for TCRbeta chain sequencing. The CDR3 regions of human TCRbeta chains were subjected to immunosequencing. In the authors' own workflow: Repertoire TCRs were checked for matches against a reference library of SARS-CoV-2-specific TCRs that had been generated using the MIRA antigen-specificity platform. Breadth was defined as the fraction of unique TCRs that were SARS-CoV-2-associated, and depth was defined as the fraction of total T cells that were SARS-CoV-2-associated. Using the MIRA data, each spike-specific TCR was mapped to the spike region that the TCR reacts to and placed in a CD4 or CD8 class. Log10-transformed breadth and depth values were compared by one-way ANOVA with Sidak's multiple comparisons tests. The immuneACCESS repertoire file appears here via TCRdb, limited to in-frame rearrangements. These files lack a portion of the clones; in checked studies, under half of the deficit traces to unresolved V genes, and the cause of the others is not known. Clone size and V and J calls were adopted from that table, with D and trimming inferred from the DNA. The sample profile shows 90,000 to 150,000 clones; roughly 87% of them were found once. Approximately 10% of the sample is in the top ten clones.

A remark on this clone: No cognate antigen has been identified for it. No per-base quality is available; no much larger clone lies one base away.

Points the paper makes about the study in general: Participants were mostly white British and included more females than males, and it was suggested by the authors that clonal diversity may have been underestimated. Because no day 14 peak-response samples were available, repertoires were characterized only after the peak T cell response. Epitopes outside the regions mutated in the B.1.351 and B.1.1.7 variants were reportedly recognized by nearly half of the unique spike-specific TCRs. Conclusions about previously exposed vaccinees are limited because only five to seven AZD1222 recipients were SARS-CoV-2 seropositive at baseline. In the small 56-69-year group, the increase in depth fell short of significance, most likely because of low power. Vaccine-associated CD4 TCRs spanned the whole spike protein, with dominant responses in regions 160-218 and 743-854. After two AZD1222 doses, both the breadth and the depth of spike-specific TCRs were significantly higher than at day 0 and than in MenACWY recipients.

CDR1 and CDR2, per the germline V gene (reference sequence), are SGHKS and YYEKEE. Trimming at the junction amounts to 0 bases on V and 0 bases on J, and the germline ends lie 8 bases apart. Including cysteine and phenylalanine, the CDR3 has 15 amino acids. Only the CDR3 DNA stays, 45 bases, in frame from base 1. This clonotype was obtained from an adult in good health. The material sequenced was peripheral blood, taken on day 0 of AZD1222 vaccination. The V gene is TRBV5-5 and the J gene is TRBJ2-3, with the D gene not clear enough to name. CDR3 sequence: CASSLGWGSTDTQYF. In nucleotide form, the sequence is TGTGCCAGCAGCTTGGGGTGGGGTAGCACAGATACGCAGTATTTT.